This T cell receptor (beta chain) was recovered during a study of cytomegalovirus exposure and HLA in healthy donors. PCR was performed using 60 Vbeta and 13 Jbeta primers. Clones were sequenced by immunoSEQ multiplex PCR, and TCRdb holds only the in-frame ones, with some missing. This table has tens of thousands of clones, over 70% appearing once. Germline CDR1 reads MNHEY; CDR2 reads SVGAGI. This CDR3 region has 15 residues. V was cut by 6 bases and J by 1 base, with 15 bases left in between. The clonotype comes from a middle-aged man in good health and CMV-seronegative. Sequenced sample: PBMCs. The chain recombines TRBV6-5 with TRBJ1-1, with D perhaps matching TRBD1 (5 bases). The CDR3 nucleotides are TGTGCCAGCAGCCCGTGGCGACAGACGAACACTGAAGCTTTCTTT. It is translated as CASSPWRQTNTEAFF.